What follows are 29 T cell receptor beta chains derived from one specimen sequenced in a study of cytomegalovirus exposure and HLA in healthy donors. The study ran its PCR with 60 Vbeta and 13 Jbeta primers. The data were produced by immunoSEQ multiplex PCR, yet TCRdb's version contains in-frame clones alone and is incomplete. The sample carries about 160,000 clones, 65% to 80% recorded once. Sequenced input: PBMCs. These receptors originate from a woman aged 45-65 years in good health and CMV-seropositive.

The chain employs TRBV4-2 and TRBJ1-1; D perhaps matches TRBD1 (6 bases). Trimming shortened V by 5 bases and J by 1 base, and 11 bases separated the two germline ends. This CDR3 has 14 residues. The germline CDR1 and CDR2 sequences are LGHNA and YNFKEQ. This CDR3 is CASSLDRSNTEAFF. DNA of the CDR3: TGTGCCAGCAGCTTGGACAGATCGAACACTGAAGCTTTCTTT.

CDR3 DNA: TGCGCCAGCAGCTTGTCGGCGGCCTCAAATTCACCCCTCCACTTT. It is translated as CASSLSAASNSPLHF. The chain links TRBV5-1 to TRBJ1-6; D gene uncertain. Trimming cost V 1 base and J 7 bases, with 12 bases left between them. There are 15 residues in the CDR3. Germline CDR1 and CDR2: SGHRS and YFSETQ. The full variable domain, rest sourced from reference TRBV5-1 and TRBJ1-6, is KAGVTQTPRYLIKTRGQQVTLSCSPISGHRSVSWYQQTPGQGLQFLFEYFSETQRNKGNFPGRFSGRQFSNSRSEMNVSTLELGDSALYLCASSLSAASNSPLHFGNGTRLTVT.

This clone was counted a few times. The chain carries TRBV27 and TRBJ1-2; 12 bases line up with TRBD1. The CDR3 consists of 14 residues. CDR1 MNHEY and CDR2 SMNVEV come from the germline V gene (reference sequence). V was clipped by 5 bases and J by 8 bases; unmatched bases: 6. CDR3 coding DNA: TGTGCCAGCAGTCCGGGACAGGGGGCGAAGGGCTACACCTTC. Its translation is CASSPGQGAKGYTF.

This chain connects TRBV9 to TRBJ2-5, with 8 bases matching TRBD2. V lost 7 bases and J lost 1; bases outside the gene matches: 9. The CDR3 is 15 amino acids. CDR1 SGDLS and CDR2 YYNGEE come from the germline V gene. The CDR3 DNA sequence: TGTGCCAGCTCCCCAAATAGCGGGGCCCAAGAGACCCAGTACTTC. It yields the protein CASSPNSGAQETQYF.

The chain links TRBV2 to TRBJ1-5, with 7 bases identical to TRBD1. This CDR3 spans 16 amino acids. Per the germline V gene, CDR1 is SNHLY and CDR2 is FYNNEI. Trimming cost V 4 bases and J 0 bases; bases outside gene matches: 6. The CDR3 spells CASSGTGQFSNQPQHF. CDR3 bases: TGTGCCAGCAGTGGGACGGGACAGTTTAGCAATCAGCCCCAGCATTTT.

This clone was picked up a small number of times. The gene calls are TRBV6-1 and TRBJ2-7, with 7 bases fitting TRBD1. The length of the CDR3 is 13 residues. Germline values: CDR1 MNHNS, CDR2 SASEGT. V trimming: 6 bases; J trimming: 3 bases; junction bases outside the gene matches: 5. CDR3 amino acids: CASRGDSGYEQYF. In DNA form, the CDR3 reads TGTGCCAGCAGGGGGGACAGCGGCTACGAGCAGTACTTC.

The rearrangement joins TRBV7-8 to TRBJ1-3, with D unclear. The CDR3 covers 17 residues. CDR1 is SGHVS, CDR2 FQNEAQ, per germline. The V end lost 0 bases, the J end lost 0 bases, and 12 bases lay between the germline ends. The CDR3 reads CASSLAQMGLSGNTIYF. CDR3 DNA sequence: TGTGCCAGCAGCTTAGCGCAAATGGGCCTCTCTGGAAACACCATATATTTT.

This rearrangement joins TRBV18 to TRBJ1-2, with unresolved D. Trimming pared 3 bases from V and 2 bases from J, leaving 16 bases between. Germline lookup yields CDR1 KGHSH and CDR2 LQKENI. The CDR3 totals 16 residues. The CDR3 spells CASSPKRMESNYGYTF. The CDR3 DNA reads as TGTGCCAGCTCACCCAAAAGGATGGAGTCGAACTATGGCTACACCTTC.

This clone is a singleton in its sample. The chain has TRBV18 and TRBJ2-7; 7 bases match TRBD2. The CDR3 length is 17 residues. V shed 0 bases, J shed 1 base, and the junction held 9 bases outside the gene matches. Germline loops: CDR1 KGHSH, CDR2 LQKENI. The CDR3 reads CASSPPGAGRVSYEQYF. The CDR3 region has the DNA TGTGCCAGCTCACCACCGGGAGCGGGGCGCGTTTCCTACGAGCAGTACTTC.

A few counts support this clone. This rearrangement joins TRBV5-4 to TRBJ1-4; 8 nucleotides match TRBD1. V shed 4 bases and J 11 bases; nucleotides not matched to a gene: 4. Germline CDR1 reads SGHNT; CDR2 reads YYREEE (reference sequence). The CDR3 is made up of 12 amino acids. The DNA of the CDR3 is TGTGCCAGCAGCGTCCGACAGGGGAAACTGTTTTTT. Translating it yields CASSVRQGKLFF.

This chain links TRBV7-9 with TRBJ1-2; D ambiguous. Trimming stripped 5 bases from V and 7 bases from J, with 11 bases between. From germline, CDR1 is SEHNR and CDR2 FQNEAQ (reference sequence). This CDR3 contains 12 residues. The CDR3 spells CASSPDRGGYTF. In DNA form, the CDR3 reads TGTGCCAGCAGCCCTGACCGAGGTGGCTACACCTTC.

The sample holds one count of this clone. The rearrangement joins TRBV6-6 to TRBJ1-1; 8 bases fit TRBD1. The CDR3 contains 13 residues. Germline V gene data show CDR1 as MNHNY and CDR2 as SVGAGI (reference sequence). V shed 4 bases and J 4 bases; nucleotides not matched to a gene: 2. CDR3 nucleotides: TGTGCCAGCAGTTTGGACAGGGCCACTGAAGCTTTCTTT. As protein: CASSLDRATEAFF.

The chain carries TRBV2 and TRBJ2-5; 9 nucleotides align to TRBD1. V dropped 4 bases and J dropped 4; count of bases not matched to a gene: 1. Germline V gives CDR1 SNHLY, CDR2 FYNNEI. This CDR3 is built from 13 residues. Here the CDR3 DNA reads TGTGCCAGCAGTGGGGGACAGGGAGAGACCCAGTACTTC. This codes for CASSGGQGETQYF.

V is TRBV4-1 and J is TRBJ1-6; D not certain. This CDR3 spans 14 amino acids. V dropped 1 base and J dropped 11 bases, with 12 bases sitting between them. Germline V gene lookup returns CDR1 MGHRA and CDR2 YSYEKL. CDR3 protein: CASSQGLVVTPLHF. DNA for the CDR3: TGCGCCAGCAGCCAAGGGCTTGTTGTTACACCCCTCCACTTT.

CDR3 DNA sequence: TGCGCCAGCAGCGCTTCACAGGGGAGTGAAAAACTGTTTTTT. Protein product: CASSASQGSEKLFF. The chain joins TRBV5-1 to TRBJ1-4; 7 nucleotides align to TRBD1. Trimming at V came to 4 bases and at J to 7 bases, leaving 7 bases not matched to a gene. The CDR3 has 14 residues. CDR1 is SGHRS, CDR2 YFSETQ, per germline.

V is TRBV6-6 and J is TRBJ2-3, with 9 bases aligning to TRBD1. The V segment lost 3 bases and the J segment 7 bases; nucleotides outside the gene matches: 5. The CDR3 spans 14 residues. Germline V lookup: CDR1 MNHNY, CDR2 SVGAGI (reference sequence). The DNA for the CDR3 is TGTGCCAGCAGTTATGGGACAGGGCTCAATACGCAGTATTTT. Translating it yields CASSYGTGLNTQYF.

The J gene is TRBJ2-2, the V gene TRBV10-3; 15 nucleotides agree with TRBD2. Trimming removed 6 bases from V and 0 bases from J; junction bases left unmatched: 5. The CDR3 is 18 amino acids. CDR1 and CDR2 from the germline V gene are ENHRY and SYGVKD. The CDR3 DNA reads TGTGCCATCAGAGGGACTAGCGGGGGGATAACGAACACCGGGGAGCTGTTTTTT. It codes for CAIRGTSGGITNTGELFF.

This chain uses TRBV27 with TRBJ1-2; maybe TRBD1 (6 bases). The V end lost 4 bases, the J end lost 4 bases, and 10 bases lay between the germline ends. The CDR3 spans 13 residues. Germline V gene sequence: CDR1 MNHEY, CDR2 SMNVEV (reference sequence). This CDR3 reads CASSSQGSYGYTF. DNA of the CDR3: TGTGCCAGCAGTTCCCAGGGGTCCTATGGCTACACCTTC.

This clone has just a few counts. The chain employs TRBV4-2 and TRBJ1-1; D not certain. Germline V lookup: CDR1 LGHNA, CDR2 YNFKEQ. CDR3 length: 14 amino acids. Deletions cut 1 base from V and 5 bases from J, with 11 bases between. For the CDR3, the DNA is TGTGCCAGCAGCCAAGTTCTATCGGGGACTGAAGCTTTCTTT. Translation: CASSQVLSGTEAFF.

The chain has TRBV5-1 and TRBJ1-4, with D perhaps TRBD1 (5 bases). Germline CDR1 SGHRS, CDR2 YFSETQ. CDR3 size: 13 residues. Trimming removed 4 bases from V and 8 bases from J, with 12 bases in between. Written as DNA, the CDR3 is TGCGCCAGCAGCGAAGGGGCTTTCGAAAAACTGTTTTTT. It encodes CASSEGAFEKLFF.

A word on this clone: Other DNA sequences within the sample encode an identical CDR3. The V call is TRBV5-1, the J call TRBJ2-3; 14 bases align to TRBD2. Looked up from germline, CDR1 is SGHRS and CDR2 is YFSETQ. This CDR3 comprises 19 residues. Trimming at V came to 3 bases and at J to 0 bases, leaving 9 bases not matched to a gene. The CDR3 sequence is CASSYGLAGGRASTDTQYF. As DNA, the CDR3 is TGCGCCAGCAGCTACGGACTAGCGGGGGGCCGTGCTAGCACAGATACGCAGTATTTT.

The chain couples TRBV7-8 to TRBJ1-4, with TRBD1 as a possible D gene (6 bases). The V gene's germline CDR1 is SGHVS and CDR2 FQNEAQ. Trimming cost V 1 base and J 0 bases, with 12 bases left between them. CDR3 length equals 17 residues. Here the CDR3 DNA reads TGTGCCAGCAGCTTAGTTCCCAGGGGAGCAACTAATGAAAAACTGTTTTTT. Translation: CASSLVPRGATNEKLFF. Full variable domain (missing parts from reference TRBV7-8 and TRBJ1-4): GAGVSQSPRYKVAKRGQDVALRCDPISGHVSLFWYQQALGQGPEFLTYFQNEAQLDKSGLPSDRFFAERPEGSVSTLKIQRTQQEDSAVYLCASSLVPRGATNEKLFFGSGTQLSVL.

This chain links TRBV5-1 with TRBJ1-1, with 9 nucleotides matching TRBD1. The CDR3 has 14 residues. The germline CDR1 and CDR2 sequences are SGHRS and YFSETQ. Trimming cost V 4 bases and J 3 bases; bases outside gene matches: 4. The CDR3 loop is CASSPDRGDTEAFF. CDR3 DNA sequence: TGCGCCAGCAGCCCGGACAGGGGAGACACTGAAGCTTTCTTT.

This sequence joins TRBV2 and TRBJ2-7, with D perhaps matching TRBD2 (5 bases). The CDR3 contains 13 residues. V lost 3 bases to trimming and J lost 1 base, with 7 bases between them. The germline gives CDR1 SNHLY, CDR2 FYNNEI. The CDR3 bases are TGTGCCAGCAGTGAGCAGCGGTCCTACGAGCAGTACTTC. Translating gives CASSEQRSYEQYF.

Points on this clone: One junction end does not reproduce the germline sequence, and a read error may be involved. CDR3 residues: CASSLAGGDETQYF. CDR3 bases: TGTGCCAGCAGCCTAGCGGGGGGTGATGAGACCCAGTACTTC. V and J are TRBV7-9 and TRBJ2-5, with 11 bases matching TRBD2. Germline V gene data show CDR1 as SEHNR and CDR2 as FQNEAQ (reference sequence). CDR3 length equals 14 residues.

V and J are TRBV21-1 and TRBJ2-4; the table names TRBD1, a call not compared with the DNA. TRBV21-1 is a pseudogene locus. This CDR3 spans 9 amino acids. In DNA form, the CDR3 reads TGTGCCAGCAAGTGGGGCGACTCTTTC. Its protein product is CASKWGDSF.

The CDR3 sequence is CASLGQPNTEAFF. CDR3 bases: TGCGCCAGCTTGGGACAGCCGAACACTGAAGCTTTCTTT. The V call is TRBV5-1, the J call TRBJ1-1, with 7 bases matching TRBD1. V gave up 7 bases and J gave up 1 base; unmatched junction bases: 4. CDR3 length: 13 residues. Germline V gives CDR1 SGHRS, CDR2 YFSETQ.

The rearrangement links TRBV5-1 to TRBJ1-4, with 8 bases lining up with TRBD1. CDR1 is SGHRS and CDR2 is YFSETQ in the germline V gene. V trimming: 4 bases; J trimming: 3 bases; junction bases outside the gene matches: 5. The CDR3 is 15 amino acids. DNA of the CDR3: TGCGCCAGCAGCCCAGGGGGCACGTCTAATGAAAAACTGTTTTTT. The encoded protein is CASSPGGTSNEKLFF.

V usage is TRBV19 and J usage is TRBJ1-6, with a weak D call TRBD1 (6 bases). This CDR3 has 12 residues. Germline V gene data show CDR1 as LNHDA and CDR2 as SQIVND (reference sequence). With 8 bases removed from V and 10 bases from J, the gap between germline ends came to 12 bases. The CDR3 here is CASHRGGSPLHF. The CDR3 nucleotides read TGTGCCAGTCATAGGGGGGGGTCACCCCTCCACTTT.